A single sample is the source of the 22 T cell receptor beta chains below, sequenced in a study of blood T cell repertoires in COVID-19. Method: immunoSEQ multiplex PCR; TCRdb's copy keeps in-frame clones and lacks some. The table lists roughly 310,000 clones, about 90% of them singletons. Sequencing was carried out using peripheral blood. These receptors were collected from a woman under 40 with COVID-19, enrolled during active disease.

The genes are TRBV20-1 and TRBJ2-7; D gene uncertain. Germline V CDR1 and CDR2: DFQATT, SNEGSKA (reference sequence). Trimming pared 2 bases from V and 3 bases from J, leaving 5 bases between. CDR3 length: 11 amino acids. This CDR3 reads CSARLSYEQYF. DNA for the CDR3: TGCAGTGCTAGATTGAGCTACGAGCAGTACTTC.

This rearrangement joins TRBV19 to TRBJ2-1; 7 bases line up with TRBD1. Trimming cost V 5 bases and J 7 bases; bases outside gene matches: 8. The germline V gene has CDR1 LNHDA and CDR2 SQIVND (reference sequence). The CDR3 sequence is 14 residues long. In DNA, the CDR3 is TGTGCCAGTAGTTTTACAGGGGTCGGGAATGAGCAGTTCTTC. Translation gives CASSFTGVGNEQFF.

The chain joins TRBV18 to TRBJ1-1, with TRBD1 matching 9 bases. CDR3 length equals 16 residues. Per the germline V gene, CDR1 is KGHSH and CDR2 is LQKENI. The V and J ends lost 4 bases and 10 bases, in that order; junction bases with no gene match: 16. Written as DNA, the CDR3 is TGTGCCAGCTCACAGACCCGGGACAGGGAAGGTGGGAGAGCTTTCTTT. It translates to CASSQTRDREGGRAFF.

J is TRBJ2-7 and V is TRBV5-1; maybe TRBD1 (5 bases). The CDR3 contains 14 residues. Trimming pared 3 bases from V and 5 bases from J, leaving 15 bases between. Germline values: CDR1 SGHRS, CDR2 YFSETQ. The CDR3 coding sequence is TGCGCCAGCAGCTACGACAGCCCGCTAGACGAGCAGTACTTC. It is translated as CASSYDSPLDEQYF.

This chain connects TRBV5-1 to TRBJ1-1, with D possibly matching TRBD1 (5 bases). The CDR3 loop spans 13 amino acids. CDR1 and CDR2 from the germline V gene are SGHRS and YFSETQ. V lost 4 bases and J 1 base, leaving 8 bases between the germline ends. CDR3 sequence reads: CASSIGQNTEAFF. CDR3 DNA: TGCGCCAGCAGCATAGGACAGAACACTGAAGCTTTCTTT.

The chain's CDR3 is CVRMFRVRAFF. In DNA, the CDR3 is TGTGTCAGAATGTTCAGGGTTCGGGCTTTCTTT. This chain joins TRBV7-5 and TRBJ1-1; the table assigns TRBD1, which was not confirmed against the DNA. TRBV7-5 is shown as a pseudogene. The CDR3 extends over 11 amino acids.

The V gene is TRBV19, the J gene TRBJ1-5, with D unclear. The CDR3 has 15 amino acids. CDR1 and CDR2 (germline): LNHDA, SQIVND (reference sequence). V was trimmed by 3 bases and J by 6 bases, leaving 15 bases between them. This CDR3 is CASSMQINAAQPQHF. The DNA for the CDR3 is TGTGCCAGTAGTATGCAGATCAACGCGGCTCAGCCCCAGCATTTT. The complete variable domain, with remaining parts taken from reference TRBV19 and TRBJ1-5, reads DGGITQSPKYLFRKEGQNVTLSCEQNLNHDAMYWYRQDPGQGLRLIYYSQIVNDFQKGDIAEGYSVSREKKESFPLTVTSAQKNPTAFYLCASSMQINAAQPQHFGDGTRLSIL.

This rearrangement joins TRBV7-6 to TRBJ2-1; maybe TRBD2 (6 bases). There are 14 residues in the CDR3. Germline assignment: CDR1 SGHVS and CDR2 FNYEAQ. The germline V and J ends were trimmed by 0 bases and 7 bases, with 10 bases remaining between them. In DNA, the CDR3 is TGTGCCAGCAGCTTAGCGGGAGGAGGGAATGAGCAGTTCTTC. It encodes CASSLAGGGNEQFF. Based on the CDR3 plus reference TRBV7-6 and TRBJ2-1, the full variable domain is GAGVSQSPRYKVTKRGQDVALRCDPISGHVSLYWYRQALGQGPEFLTYFNYEAQQDKSGLPNDRFSAERPEGSISTLTIQRTEQRDSAMYRCASSLAGGGNEQFFGPGTRLTVL.

This clone has more than one count but fewer than ten. The J gene is TRBJ2-7, the V gene TRBV6-5, with 9 bases aligning to TRBD1. The V segment lost 2 bases and the J segment 4 bases; nucleotides outside the gene matches: 6. Germline V gene lookup returns CDR1 MNHEY and CDR2 SVGAGI. The CDR3 totals 15 residues. The CDR3 spells CASSYPGQGGYEQYF. The CDR3 DNA reads as TGTGCCAGCAGTTACCCGGGACAGGGAGGTTACGAGCAGTACTTC.

Concerning this clone itself: The junction differs from germline at one of its ends, possibly a read error. In nucleotides, the CDR3 is TGTGCCAGCAGCGCCTTGGGGGGGCCCTTATCCTTC. Amino acids: CASSALGGPLSF. The chain employs TRBV27 and TRBJ2-7; tentative D call: TRBD2 (7 bases). The CDR3 loop spans 12 amino acids. Germline-derived CDR1 and CDR2 are MNHEY and SMNVEV (reference sequence).

The CDR3 DNA is TGTGCCAGCAGCTTAGGAGCGGGGGACTACGAGCAGTACTTC. It specifies CASSLGAGDYEQYF. The V and J genes are TRBV11-2 and TRBJ2-7; 8 nucleotides agree with TRBD2. Germline lookup yields CDR1 SGHAT and CDR2 FQNNGV. The J segment lost 3 bases and the V segment lost 1 base, leaving 2 bases of the junction unmatched. The CDR3 spans 14 residues.

The V and J genes are TRBV18 and TRBJ1-3; TRBD1 agrees at 7 bases. Germline CDR1 KGHSH, CDR2 LQKENI. The length of the CDR3 is 16 residues. Trimming cost V 2 bases and J 2 bases; bases outside gene matches: 6. The CDR3 spells CASSPGQDFTGNTIYF. DNA of the CDR3: TGTGCCAGCTCACCAGGACAGGACTTCACTGGAAACACCATATATTTT.

This rearrangement joins TRBV5-1 to TRBJ2-5; D is ambiguous. This CDR3 region has 14 residues. CDR1 SGHRS and CDR2 YFSETQ come from the germline V gene. V gave up 4 bases and J gave up 3 bases, with 13 bases separating them. CDR3 amino acids: CASSISRLEETQYF. CDR3 coding DNA: TGCGCCAGCAGCATCTCGAGGTTAGAAGAGACCCAGTACTTC.

The J gene is TRBJ1-1, the V gene TRBV19; D is possibly TRBD1 (5 bases). CDR3 length: 15 amino acids. V lost 0 bases and J lost 4, with 12 bases in between. CDR1 is LNHDA, CDR2 SQIVND, per germline (reference sequence). The CDR3 DNA reads as TGTGCCAGTAGTATAGACTCGCGGGGGTCCACTGAAGCTTTCTTT. It is translated as CASSIDSRGSTEAFF.

The DNA of the CDR3 is TGTGCCAGCAGGACCCCCCAGGGTAGGACTGAAGCTTTCTTT. Residues: CASRTPQGRTEAFF. The gene calls are TRBV28 and TRBJ1-1; D perhaps matches TRBD1 (5 bases). Trimming removed 6 bases from V and 5 bases from J, with 16 bases in between. This CDR3 has 14 residues. CDR1 and CDR2 (germline): MDHEN, SYDVKM. Full variable domain (remainder filled in from reference TRBV28 and TRBJ1-1): DVKVTQSSRYLVKRTGEKVFLECVQDMDHENMFWYRQDPGLGLRLIYFSYDVKMKEKGDIPEGYSVSREKKERFSLILESASTNQTSMYLCASRTPQGRTEAFFGQGTRLTVV.

This rearrangement joins TRBV7-9 to TRBJ2-3; D gene unclear. Trimming stripped 3 bases from V and 2 bases from J, with 9 bases between. CDR1 is SEHNR and CDR2 is FQNEAQ in the germline V gene (reference sequence). There are 14 residues in the CDR3. CDR3 residues: CASSLSKNTDTQYF. The CDR3 coding sequence is TGTGCCAGCAGCTTGAGTAAAAACACAGATACGCAGTATTTT.

This sequence joins TRBV6-6 and TRBJ2-2; a weak D match, TRBD2 (6 bases). CDR1 is MNHNY and CDR2 is SVGAGI in the germline V gene (reference sequence). CDR3 size: 16 residues. Trimming took 2 bases from V and 6 from J, leaving 16 bases between them. The CDR3: CASSYGDSFRSGELFF. CDR3 sequence (DNA): TGTGCCAGCAGTTACGGGGACTCATTTCGGTCCGGGGAGCTGTTTTTT.

This chain joins TRBV27 and TRBJ1-5; D is uncertain. This CDR3 is built from 13 residues. Germline V gene data show CDR1 as MNHEY and CDR2 as SMNVEV (reference sequence). Trimming shortened V by 7 bases and J by 5 bases, and 12 bases separated the two germline ends. The CDR3 reads CASMESEDQPQHF. CDR3 nucleotide sequence: TGTGCCAGCATGGAGAGCGAGGATCAGCCCCAGCATTTT.

The rearrangement links TRBV27 to TRBJ2-7; maybe TRBD1 (5 bases). This CDR3 is 14 amino acids long. Per germline, CDR1 MNHEY and CDR2 SMNVEV (reference sequence). V was cut by 0 bases and J by 10 bases, with 16 bases left in between. CDR3 in DNA: TGTGCCAGCAGTTTATCTACAGGATGGGGCGTTCAGTACTTC. Its translation is CASSLSTGWGVQYF.

The V gene is TRBV3-1 (or the pseudogene TRBV3-2), the J gene TRBJ1-2, with D possibly being TRBD1 (5 bases). The CDR3 is 14 residues long. V lost 0 bases, J lost 4 bases, and 9 bases lay in between. Germline loops: CDR1 LGHDT, CDR2 YNNKEL (reference sequence). CDR3 DNA: TGTGCCAGCAGCCAAGATGGGGGGGGCTATGGCTACACCTTC. Translation gives CASSQDGGGYGYTF.

The chain uses TRBV14 and TRBJ2-1; possible D gene TRBD1, 6 bases. CDR1 SGHDN and CDR2 FVKESK come from the germline V gene. Trimming stripped 4 bases from V and 3 bases from J, with 13 bases between. CDR3 length: 15 amino acids. The CDR3 loop reads CASSPRLGGYNEQFF. CDR3 nucleotides: TGTGCCAGCAGCCCCCGATTAGGGGGCTACAATGAGCAGTTCTTC.

This clone occurred once. The V and J genes are TRBV30 and TRBJ2-7, with 7 bases matching TRBD1. This CDR3 region has 15 residues. The V gene's germline CDR1 is GTSNPN and CDR2 SVGIG (reference sequence). With V trimmed by 8 bases and J by 1 base, 14 bases remained unmatched. The CDR3 region is CATSLTPGGSYEQYF. In DNA, the CDR3 is TGTGCCACCTCCTTAACGCCAGGGGGTTCCTACGAGCAGTACTTC. Supplemented by reference TRBV30 and TRBJ2-7, the full variable domain reads SQTIHQWPATLVQPVGSPLSLECTVEGTSNPNLYWYRQAAGRGLQLLFYSVGIGQISSEVPQNLSASRPQDRQFILSSKKLLLSDSGFYLCATSLTPGGSYEQYFGPGTRLTVT.